The entry that follows covers one TCR beta chain sequence. Its target is unknown. Quantitative 5'-RACE with molecular barcodes produced the TCR beta libraries. A single record per CDR3 protein comes from TCRdb applying MiXCR to the 5' RACE reads. The top ten hold approximately 0.93% of the sample, which has roughly 440,000 distinct CDR3 sequences, 17% seen once. Germline CDR1 and CDR2: MDHEN and SYDVKM. Trimming took 6 bases from V and 9 from J, leaving 12 bases between them. This CDR3 region has 13 residues. These data are taken from a study of CD8 T cells in ankylosing spondylitis. Findings of the study overall: In ankylosing spondylitis blood, a motif of roughly eight highly homologous TCR beta variants appeared characteristic. Reportedly, significant enrichment of disease-linked clones occurred in matched ankylosing spondylitis synovial fluid.

The TCR was taken from a male donor with ankylosing spondylitis. The gene calls are TRBV28 and TRBJ1-6, with unresolved D. Sequencing input: blood, either unsorted or a sorted T cell fraction (not recorded which). For the CDR3, the DNA is TGTGCCAGCAGCCCTCTGGGGATTTCACCCCTCCACTTT. This gives the protein CASSPLGISPLHF. The variable domain in full, completed from reference TRBV28 and TRBJ1-6, reads DVKVTQSSRYLVKRTGEKVFLECVQDMDHENMFWYRQDPGLGLRLIYFSYDVKMKEKGDIPEGYSVSREKKERFSLILESASTNQTSMYLCASSPLGISPLHFGNGTRLTVT.